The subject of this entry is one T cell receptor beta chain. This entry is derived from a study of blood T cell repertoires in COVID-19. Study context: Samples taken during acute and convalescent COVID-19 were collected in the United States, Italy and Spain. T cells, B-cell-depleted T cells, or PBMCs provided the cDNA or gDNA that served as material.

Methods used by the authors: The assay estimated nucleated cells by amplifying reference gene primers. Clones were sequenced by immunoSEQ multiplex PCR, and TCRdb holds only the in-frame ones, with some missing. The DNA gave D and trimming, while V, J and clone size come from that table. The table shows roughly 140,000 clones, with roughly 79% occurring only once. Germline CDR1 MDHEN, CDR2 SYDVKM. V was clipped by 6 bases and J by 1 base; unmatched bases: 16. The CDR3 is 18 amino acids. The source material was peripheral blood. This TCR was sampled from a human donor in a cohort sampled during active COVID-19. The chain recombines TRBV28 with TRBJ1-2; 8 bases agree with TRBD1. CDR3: CASSPFYRGYLSNYGYTF. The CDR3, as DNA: TGTGCCAGCAGCCCTTTTTACAGGGGGTACCTTAGTAACTATGGCTACACCTTC.